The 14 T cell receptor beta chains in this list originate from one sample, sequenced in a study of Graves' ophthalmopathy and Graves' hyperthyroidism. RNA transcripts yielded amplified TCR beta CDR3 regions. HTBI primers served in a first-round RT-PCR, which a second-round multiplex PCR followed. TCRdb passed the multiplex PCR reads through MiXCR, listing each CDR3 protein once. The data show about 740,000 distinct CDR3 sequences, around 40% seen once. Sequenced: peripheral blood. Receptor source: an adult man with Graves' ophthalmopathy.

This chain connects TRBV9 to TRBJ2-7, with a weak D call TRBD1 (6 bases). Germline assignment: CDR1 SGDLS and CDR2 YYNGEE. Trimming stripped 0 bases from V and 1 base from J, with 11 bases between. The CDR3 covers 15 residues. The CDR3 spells CASSVEGQGSYEQYF. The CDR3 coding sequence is TGTGCCAGCAGCGTAGAGGGACAAGGATCCTACGAGCAGTACTTC.

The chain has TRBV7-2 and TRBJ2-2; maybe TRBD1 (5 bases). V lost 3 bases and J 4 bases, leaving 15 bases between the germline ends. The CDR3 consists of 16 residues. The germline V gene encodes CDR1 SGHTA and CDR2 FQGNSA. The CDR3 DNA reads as TGTGCCAGCAGCTTGGTGGTGGGGCCGGGCACCGGGGAGCTGTTTTTT. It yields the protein CASSLVVGPGTGELFF.

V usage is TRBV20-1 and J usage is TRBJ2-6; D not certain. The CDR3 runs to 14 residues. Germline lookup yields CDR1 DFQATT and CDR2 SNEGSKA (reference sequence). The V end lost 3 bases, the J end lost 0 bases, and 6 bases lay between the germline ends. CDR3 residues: CSASESSGANVLTF. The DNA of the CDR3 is TGCAGTGCTAGCGAGAGCTCTGGGGCCAACGTCCTGACTTTC.

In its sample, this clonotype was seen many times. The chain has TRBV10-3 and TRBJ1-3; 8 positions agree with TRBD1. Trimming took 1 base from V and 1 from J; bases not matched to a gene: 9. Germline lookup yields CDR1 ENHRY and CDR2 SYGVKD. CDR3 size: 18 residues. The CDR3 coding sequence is TGTGCCATCAGTGAGTTTGGACAGGGCCAGAGGTCTGGAAACACCATATATTTT. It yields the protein CAISEFGQGQRSGNTIYF.

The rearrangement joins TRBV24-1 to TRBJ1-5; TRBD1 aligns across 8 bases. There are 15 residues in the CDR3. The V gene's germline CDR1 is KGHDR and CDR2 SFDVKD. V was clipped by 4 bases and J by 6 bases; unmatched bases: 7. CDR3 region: CATSDVDRVGQPQHF. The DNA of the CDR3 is TGTGCCACCAGTGACGTGGACAGGGTGGGTCAGCCCCAGCATTTT.

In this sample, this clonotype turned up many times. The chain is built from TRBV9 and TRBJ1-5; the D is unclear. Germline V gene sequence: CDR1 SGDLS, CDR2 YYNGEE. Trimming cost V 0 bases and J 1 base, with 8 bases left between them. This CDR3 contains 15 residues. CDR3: CASSVDIRSNQPQHF. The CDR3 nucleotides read TGTGCCAGCAGCGTAGACATCCGAAGCAATCAGCCCCAGCATTTT.

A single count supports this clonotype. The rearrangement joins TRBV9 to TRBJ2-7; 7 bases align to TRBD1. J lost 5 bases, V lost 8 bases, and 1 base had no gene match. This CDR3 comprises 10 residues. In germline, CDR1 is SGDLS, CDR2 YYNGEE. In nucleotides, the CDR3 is TGTGCCAGGACAGGGAACGAGCAGTACTTC. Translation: CARTGNEQYF.

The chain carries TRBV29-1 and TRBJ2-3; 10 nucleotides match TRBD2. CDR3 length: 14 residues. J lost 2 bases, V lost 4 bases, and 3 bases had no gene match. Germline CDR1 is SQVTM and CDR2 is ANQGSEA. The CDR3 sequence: CSVAAGGNTDTQYF. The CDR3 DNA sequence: TGCAGCGTTGCAGCGGGAGGGAACACAGATACGCAGTATTTT.

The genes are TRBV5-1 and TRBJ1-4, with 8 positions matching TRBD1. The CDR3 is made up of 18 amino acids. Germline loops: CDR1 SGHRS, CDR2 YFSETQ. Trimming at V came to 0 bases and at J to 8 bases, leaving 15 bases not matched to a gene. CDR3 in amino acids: CASSLAIADRDSFEKLFF. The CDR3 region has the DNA TGCGCCAGCAGCTTGGCCATAGCGGACAGGGATTCGTTCGAAAAACTGTTTTTT.

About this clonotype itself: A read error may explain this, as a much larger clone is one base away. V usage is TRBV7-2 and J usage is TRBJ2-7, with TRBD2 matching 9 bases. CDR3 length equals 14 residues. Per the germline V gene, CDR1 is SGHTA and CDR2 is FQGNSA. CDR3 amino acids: CASSSMTSGTEQCF. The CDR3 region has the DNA TGTGCCAGCAGCTCCATGACTAGCGGAACCGAGCAGTGCTTC.

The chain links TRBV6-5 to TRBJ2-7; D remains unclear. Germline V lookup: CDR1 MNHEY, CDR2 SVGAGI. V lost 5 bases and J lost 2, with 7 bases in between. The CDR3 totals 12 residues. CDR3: CASSASTYEQYF. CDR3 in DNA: TGTGCCAGCAGTGCCTCCACCTACGAGCAGTACTTC.

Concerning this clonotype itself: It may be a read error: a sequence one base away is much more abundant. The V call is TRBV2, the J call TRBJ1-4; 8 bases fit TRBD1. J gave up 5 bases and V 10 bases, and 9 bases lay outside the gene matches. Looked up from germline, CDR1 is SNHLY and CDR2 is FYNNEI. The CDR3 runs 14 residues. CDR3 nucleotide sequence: TGTGCCACCTCGCGGACAGGGAGAAATGAAAAACTGTTTTTT. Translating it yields CATSRTGRNEKLFF.

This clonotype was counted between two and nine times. The CDR3 coding sequence is TGTGCCACCAGTGATGACAGGGTCCACGAGCATTTT. Amino acids: CATSDDRVHEHF. The chain is built from TRBV24-1 and TRBJ1-5; 7 nucleotides match TRBD1. Germline V gene data show CDR1 as KGHDR and CDR2 as SFDVKD. The CDR3 is 12 residues long. The J segment lost 14 bases and the V segment lost 3 bases, leaving 6 bases of the junction unmatched.

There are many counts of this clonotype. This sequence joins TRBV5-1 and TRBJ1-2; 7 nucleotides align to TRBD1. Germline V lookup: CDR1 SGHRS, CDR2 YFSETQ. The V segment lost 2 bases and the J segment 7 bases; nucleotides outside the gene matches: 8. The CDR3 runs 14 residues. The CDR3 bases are TGCGCCAGCAGCTTCTTCGACAGGGAGTCTGGCTACACCTTC. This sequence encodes CASSFFDRESGYTF.